This is a list of T cell receptor beta chains from one sample in a study of blood T cell repertoires in COVID-19. The table came from immunoSEQ multiplex PCR; TCRdb's copy has only in-frame clones and leaves some out. The data hold 55,000 to 80,000 clones, with around 83% observed a single time. Material for sequencing was peripheral blood. Receptors were obtained from a man in his 70s with acute or convalescent COVID-19. Each CDR3 is given with its conserved first and last residue. A D gene is named only where the DNA matches it firmly. Size is stated for part of the rows, as once, few or many counts, or as a class when the clone is expanded.

d_call clone_size j_call v_call cdr3_nt cdr3_aa
TRBD2 NA TRBJ2-3 TRBV30 TGTGCCTGGGGAAATGGACTAGCGGGCACAGATACGCAGTATTTT CAWGNGLAGTDTQYF
NA NA TRBJ1-1 TRBV6-5 TGTGCCAGCAGCCCGACTGGCAGATTGAACACTGAAGCTTTCTTT CASSPTGRLNTEAFF
TRBD1 NA TRBJ1-5 TRBV24-1 TGTGCCACCAGTGATTCGGACAGGGCGGGAAGGCCCCAGCATTTT CATSDSDRAGRPQHF
NA few TRBJ1-1 TRBV5-4 TGTGCCAGCAGCTTTGAAGCAGGGTACACTGAAGCTTTCTTT CASSFEAGYTEAFF
TRBD1 NA TRBJ2-5 TRBV19 TGTGCCAGTAGTGCAACAGGGGTGAAGGCCCAGTACTTC CASSATGVKAQYF
TRBD2 NA TRBJ2-1 TRBV6-5 TGTGCCAGCAGGGTAGCGGGGTCCTACAATGAGCAGTTCTTC CASRVAGSYNEQFF
NA once TRBJ1-4 TRBV5-1 TGCGCCAGCAGCTTGGAGGTACAGCTCTCCCTGGGCGAAAAACTGTTTTTT CASSLEVQLSLGEKLFF
NA NA TRBJ2-1 TRBV19 TGTGCCAGTACGGGAAAACCGGGTATTAATGAGCAGTTCTTC CASTGKPGINEQFF
TRBD1 once TRBJ2-1 TRBV5-8 TGTGCCAGCAGCTCGGAGGGGGACAGGGGCTACAATGAGCAGTTCTTC CASSSEGDRGYNEQFF
NA NA TRBJ1-4 TRBV29-1 TGCAGCGTTGAGCGGAGGGAAAAACTGTTTTTT CSVERREKLFF
TRBD2 NA TRBJ2-1 TRBV30 TGTGCCTGGAGCGGGACTAGCGGAAATGAGCAGTTCTTC CAWSGTSGNEQFF
TRBD1 few TRBJ1-1 TRBV30 TGTGCCTGGAGTGTAGGGGACAGGCAGAACACTGAAGCTTTCTTT CAWSVGDRQNTEAFF
NA NA TRBJ2-3 TRBV7-9 TGTGCCAGCAGCTTAGCTGGCGGGTCCAGGGATACGCAGTATTTT CASSLAGGSRDTQYF
NA NA TRBJ2-3 TRBV15 TGTGCCACCAGCAGAGGAGGCCCCGATACGCAGTATTTT CATSRGGPDTQYF
TRBD2 NA TRBJ2-7 TRBV19 TGTGCCAGTAGTATTTCGCGGGAGGTGCAGTACTTC CASSISREVQYF
NA NA TRBJ2-7 TRBV11-3 TGTGCCAGCAGCTTAGGCGAGTCCTACGAGCAGTACTTC CASSLGESYEQYF
NA once TRBJ2-6 TRBV27 TGTGCCAGCAGTGCGGGTCACCCCTCTGGGGCCAACGTCCTGACTTTC CASSAGHPSGANVLTF
NA NA TRBJ2-7 TRBV10-1 TGCGCCAGCAGTGATGTCCGCGGCGAGCAGTACTTC CASSDVRGEQYF
NA once TRBJ1-4 TRBV7-9 TGTGCCAGCAGCTTATGGAGGGAAGATGAAAAACTGTTTTTT CASSLWREDEKLFF
NA NA TRBJ2-1 TRBV18 TGTGCCAGCTCACCACGCAAGGGGGACAATGAGCAGTTCTTC CASSPRKGDNEQFF
TRBD2 NA TRBJ2-7 TRBV18 TGTGCCAGCTCACCAATGGCGGGAGCAGACGAGCAGTACTTC CASSPMAGADEQYF
NA NA TRBJ2-7 TRBV30 TGTGCCTGGAGGGGGCTCAACTACGAGCAGTACTTC CAWRGLNYEQYF
TRBD2 NA TRBJ2-4 TRBV28 TGTGCCAGCAGACGATCGGGGGGCAAAAACATTCAGTACTTC CASRRSGGKNIQYF
TRBD1 NA TRBJ1-4 TRBV7-2 TGTGCCAGCAGAGTACAGGGGACAACTAATGAAAAACTGTTTTTT CASRVQGTTNEKLFF
TRBD2 NA TRBJ2-1 TRBV3-1/TRBV3-2 TGTGCCAGCAGCCGACTAGCGGGAGGATTGAATGAGCAGTTCTTC CASSRLAGGLNEQFF
NA NA TRBJ1-1 TRBV12-3/TRBV12-4 TGTGCCAGCAGATCCGGGGACTACACTGAAGCTTTCTTT CASRSGDYTEAFF
NA NA TRBJ2-1 TRBV19 TGTGCCAGTAGTATAAGACAAATCTACAATGAGCAGTTCTTC CASSIRQIYNEQFF
NA once TRBJ2-7 TRBV5-4 TGTGCCAGCAGTCTATCGGGTGAGCAGTACTTC CASSLSGEQYF
NA NA TRBJ2-7 TRBV7-9 TGTGCCAGCAGCTTATATGAATCCAGCTCCTACGAGCAGTACTTC CASSLYESSSYEQYF
TRBD1 NA TRBJ2-5 TRBV6-5 TGTGCCAGCAGACGGGACAGGCGCCAAGAGACCCAGTACTTC CASRRDRRQETQYF
NA NA TRBJ2-7 TRBV4-1 TGCGCCAGCAGCCAGTACAGGGCCTCCTACGAGCAGTACTTC CASSQYRASYEQYF
TRBD1 NA TRBJ2-5 TRBV19 TGTGCCAGTAGTCTACAGGGGGCAGGGGAGACCCAGTACTTC CASSLQGAGETQYF
NA once TRBJ1-2 TRBV3-1/TRBV3-2 TGTGCCAGCAGCCCGGACAGTCGCCTCGGAGGCTACACCTTC CASSPDSRLGGYTF
NA NA TRBJ2-1 TRBV10-3 TGTGCCATCAGTGAGTCCAAAGAGCAGTTCTTC CAISESKEQFF
NA NA TRBJ2-1 TRBV5-1 TGCGCCAGCAGCTTTACAGTCGATAATGAGCAGTTCTTC CASSFTVDNEQFF
TRBD1 few TRBJ2-7 TRBV2 TGTGCCAGCAGTCGGGACAGCTACGAGCAGTACTTC CASSRDSYEQYF
NA few TRBJ2-1 TRBV4-2 TGTGCCAGCAGCTCTCGGGACTACAATGAGCAGTTCTTC CASSSRDYNEQFF
TRBD2 NA TRBJ2-4 TRBV6-2/TRBV6-3 TGTGCCAGCAGGCCTACTAGCGTCAAAAACATTCAGTACTTC CASRPTSVKNIQYF
NA NA TRBJ2-7 TRBV7-2 TGTGCCAGCAGCTTACCCCTACCCAGGACCTACGAGCAGTACTTC CASSLPLPRTYEQYF
NA NA TRBJ2-7 TRBV30 TGTGCCTGGAGTTCAGACCAGGGGCAGTACTTC CAWSSDQGQYF
NA NA TRBJ2-1 TRBV24-1 TGTGCCACCAGTGATCCCTCCCCCAATGAGCAGTTCTTC CATSDPSPNEQFF
NA NA TRBJ2-1 TRBV20-1 NA CSASDEVGPGTSGRLKRFF
TRBD2 once TRBJ2-1 TRBV7-3 TGTGCCAGCAGCCTCGGACTAGCGGGAGATCAGTTCTTC CASSLGLAGDQFF
NA few TRBJ2-7 TRBV9 TGTGCCAGCAGCGTAGTAGCGGACTCCTACGAGCAGTACTTC CASSVVADSYEQYF
TRBD1 NA TRBJ1-2 TRBV6-4 TGTGCCAGCAGTGAACGGACAGGGGCTAACTATGGCTACACCTTC CASSERTGANYGYTF
NA few TRBJ2-2 TRBV3-1/TRBV3-2 TGTGCCAGCAGCCTCTCCGGGGAGCTGTTTTTT CASSLSGELFF
NA NA TRBJ1-5 TRBV28 TGTGCCAGCAGTTCTTCAGGGGATCAGCCCCAGCATTTT CASSSSGDQPQHF
NA NA TRBJ2-2 TRBV6-5 TGTGCCAGCAGTTATCTCCGGACCGGGGAGCTGTTTTTT CASSYLRTGELFF
NA NA TRBJ2-7 TRBV28 TGTGCCAGCAGACCACCCCTGACTACCGGCGAGCAGTACTTC CASRPPLTTGEQYF
NA NA TRBJ1-2 TRBV5-6 TGTGCCAGCAGCTACAATGATGGCTACACCTTC CASSYNDGYTF
NA few TRBJ2-2 TRBV4-1 TGCGCCAGCAGCCAAGCTTCGGAGCCGGACACCGGGGAGCTGTTTTTT CASSQASEPDTGELFF
TRBD1 NA TRBJ1-1 TRBV15 TGTGCCACCAGCTGGGAGCAGGGGGCCCCTGAAGCTTTCTTT CATSWEQGAPEAFF
NA NA TRBJ1-6 TRBV20-1 TGCAGTGCTAGTAGGCCAGGGATAAATAATTCACCCCTCCACTTT CSASRPGINNSPLHF
TRBD2 NA TRBJ2-4 TRBV19 TGTGCCAGTAGTCCCCCCACATGGTCTGAAGGCCGACTAGCGGGAAACATTCAGTACTTC CASSPPTWSEGRLAGNIQYF
NA NA TRBJ2-5 TRBV10-3 TGTGCCATCAGTCCCGAGGAGGGCCACATGGAGACCCAGTACTTC CAISPEEGHMETQYF